A few counts support the clone carrying this TCR beta chain. The source of the sample is a study of blood T cell repertoires in COVID-19. For the study at large: Collection of acute and convalescent COVID-19 samples took place in the United States, Italy and Spain. PBMCs, B-cell-depleted T cells, or T cells provided the cDNA or gDNA that made up the material.

Trimming at V came to 5 bases and at J to 4 bases, leaving 3 bases not matched to a gene. Germline V gene data show CDR1 as SGHVS and CDR2 as FQNEAQ. This CDR3 region has 15 residues. As processed by the authors: Researchers report that nucleated cell counts were estimated from reference gene primer amplification. Assay: immunoSEQ multiplex PCR; the TCRdb copy retains only in-frame clones and omits some. V and J calls and clone size are those listed in that table; D and trimming were worked out from the DNA. The sample holds 200,000 to 250,000 clones, almost 85% seen once. The chain joins TRBV7-8 to TRBJ1-6; 9 bases line up with TRBD1. The origin of this receptor is a woman between 50 and 59 years old with active or convalescent COVID-19. Sequences were obtained from peripheral blood. CDR3 DNA: TGTGCCAGCAGCATTGGACAGGGGTATAATTCACCCCTCCACTTT. This sequence encodes CASSIGQGYNSPLHF.